This T cell receptor beta chain was sequenced during a study of Graves' ophthalmopathy and Graves' hyperthyroidism. On the study more broadly: Absence of ophthalmopathy within 18 months of follow-up defined stable hyperthyroidism. Study results and limitations: With a specificity of roughly 72% and a sensitivity of 60% to 71%, the model predicted ophthalmopathy progression. Among expanded thyroid clonotypes above 0.001 frequency, most also occurred in blood.

The CDR3 runs to 14 residues. CDR1 and CDR2 (germline): SQVTM, ANQGSEA. V was pared by 7 bases and J by 6 bases, with 22 bases between. Amplification targeted the TCR beta CDR3 regions, with RNA transcripts as the source material. Second-round multiplex PCR followed a first-round RT-PCR using HTBI primers. TCRdb reprocessed the multiplex PCR reads with MiXCR, giving one entry per CDR3 protein. The data contain over a million distinct CDR3 sequences, less than 45% of them singletons. Clinical symptoms, serum thyroxine, TRAb, thyroid ultrasound and orbital computed tomography determined diagnosis. In the case of this clonotype: Its antigen remains unknown.

This receptor was obtained from an adult man with Graves' hyperthyroidism. The chain couples TRBV29-1 to TRBJ2-7, with D possibly called TRBD1 or TRBD2 (5 bases each). The sample taken for sequencing was peripheral blood or thyroid tissue (not recorded which). For the CDR3, the DNA is TGCAGCGGCACCTCGGGACGGGGCTCTGTCGAGCAGTACTTC. Its protein product is CSGTSGRGSVEQYF.